This T cell receptor beta chain is from a study of graft-versus-host responses after intestinal transplantation. The wider study: Anti-thymocyte globulin was used for induction in all recipients, who then took tacrolimus and steroids for roughly three years.

Study-wide results and limits: Early declines in HvG clones that occurred post-transplant were associated with peak circulating GvH clone levels. Recipient marrow held GvH clones, some first seen in ileum or blood.

TCRdb's copy holds only in-frame clones and misses some; the assay was immunoSEQ multiplex PCR. The table includes around 97,000 clones, approximately 93% detected once. About this clone itself: The antigen is unknown.

The ends were cut back, 10 bases at V and 8 bases at J, with 15 bases in the middle. This CDR3 contains 13 residues. Germline-derived CDR1 and CDR2 are WNHNN and SYGVQD (reference sequence). The sample was unstimulated CD8+ T cells sorted from spleen or lymph node cells, taken before intestinal transplant. The rearrangement joins TRBV10-1 to TRBJ1-6; tentative D call: TRBD1 (5 bases). The sequence was collected from a human donor who received an intestinal transplant. The chain's CDR3 is CATSFDSYSPLHF. CDR3 DNA: TGCGCCACCAGCTTCGACAGTTATTCACCCCTCCACTTT.